The 7 T cell receptor beta chains in this list originate from one sample, sequenced in a study of regulatory and conventional T cells in RAG deficiency. The data were produced by immunoSEQ multiplex PCR, yet TCRdb's version contains in-frame clones alone and is incomplete. The table lists approximately 9,000 clones, roughly nine tenths of them singletons. The sorted regulatory T cells were CD4+, CD25-high and CD127-low, with genomic DNA sequenced. These data also featured in a second study, about regulatory T cells. That paper notes: Amplification used 52 TRBV primers and 13 TRBJ primers.

Sequenced input: Tregs sorted from blood. The receptors stem from a human donor in good health.

About this clone: The junction departs from the called germline gene at one end, perhaps through a read error. This chain joins TRBV6-6 and TRBJ1-6, with D unclear. The CDR3 extends over 15 amino acids. Germline V lookup: CDR1 MNHNY, CDR2 SVGAGI (reference sequence). Here the CDR3 DNA reads TGTGCCAGCAGTTATTCGGGAACAACATATTCAGCCCTCCACTTT. The encoded protein is CASSYSGTTYSALHF.

The V call is TRBV29-1, the J call TRBJ2-1; a weak D match, TRBD2 (5 bases). The germline V and J ends were trimmed by 4 bases and 0 bases, with 13 bases remaining between them. The CDR3 loop spans 15 amino acids. CDR1 is SQVTM and CDR2 is ANQGSEA in the germline V gene. The CDR3 here is CSVVPAAFSYNEQFF. The CDR3 nucleotides read TGCAGCGTTGTCCCAGCGGCCTTCTCCTACAATGAGCAGTTCTTC.

The V gene is TRBV16, the J gene TRBJ1-2; D is unclear. The CDR3 consists of 14 residues. Trimming removed 4 bases from V and 1 base from J, with 10 bases in between. Germline V gene lookup returns CDR1 KGHSY and CDR2 FQNENV. CDR3 nucleotide sequence: TGTGCCAGCAGCCGGGTTGGGGTTAACTATGGCTACACCTTC. It is translated as CASSRVGVNYGYTF.

The rearrangement links TRBV20-1 to TRBJ2-5; D call uncertain. CDR1 DFQATT and CDR2 SNEGSKA come from the germline V gene (reference sequence). The CDR3 extends over 11 amino acids. The CDR3 loop reads CSAQKKETQYF. CDR3 nucleotides: TGCAGCGCCCAAAAGAAAGAGACCCAGTACTTC.

The rearrangement links TRBV2 to TRBJ1-3; the match to TRBD1 covers 8 bases. V trimming: 4 bases; J trimming: 0 bases; junction bases outside the gene matches: 2. There are 15 residues in the CDR3. CDR1 SNHLY and CDR2 FYNNEI come from the germline V gene. CDR3 in amino acids: CASSADRASGNTIYF. The CDR3 DNA follows: TGTGCCAGCAGTGCGGACAGGGCCTCTGGAAACACCATATATTTT.

V usage is TRBV21-1 and J usage is TRBJ1-1; the table gives TRBD1 as D, unverified against the DNA. TRBV21-1 is noted as a pseudogene. The CDR3 sequence is 14 residues long. The DNA for the CDR3 is TGTGCCAGCAGCGCAGGGGAAAAGGACACTGAAGCTTTCTTT. Translation gives CASSAGEKDTEAFF.

This chain joins TRBV7-9 and TRBJ1-2, with D maybe TRBD1 (6 bases). Trimming removed 5 bases from V and 4 bases from J, with 14 bases in between. The germline V gene has CDR1 SEHNR and CDR2 FQNEAQ (reference sequence). The CDR3 extends over 14 amino acids. CDR3 loop: CASSRGTPFYGYTF. CDR3 DNA: TGTGCCAGCAGCAGAGGGACACCTTTCTATGGCTACACCTTC.